The clone carrying this T cell receptor beta chain was counted at least ten times. Its antigen is as yet unknown. Specified time point: longitudinal time-point 2. The unsorted libraries were prepared from 2 million PBMCs (stored at -80 C). The data stem from a study of neurological immune-mediated disorders. By 5'RACE with 10-nucleotide random UMIs, the cDNA was made. TCRdb used MiXCR to reprocess the 5' RACE reads, holding one entry per CDR3 protein. The table shows 65,000 to 95,000 distinct CDR3 sequences, with 5.8% occurring only once. With 2 bases removed from V and 2 bases from J, the gap between germline ends came to 10 bases. In germline, CDR1 is SGHVS, CDR2 FQNEAQ. The CDR3 sequence is 14 residues long. Study-level findings and limits: HTLV-1-associated myelopathy showed the most TCR clonal expansion; multiple sclerosis the least, below healthy controls. None of the CDR3 amino acid sequences found in expanded clones was shared across subjects. This suggests that the TCR-beta repertoires were private in all groups.

The sequence was collected from a woman aged 55-69 years with multiple sclerosis. Input material: PBMCs. The rearrangement joins TRBV7-8 to TRBJ2-7; no definite D call. CDR3 DNA sequence: TGTGCCAGCAGCTTATTCCCTTCGGCCTACGAGCAGTACTTC. It specifies CASSLFPSAYEQYF.